This is a list of T cell receptor beta chains from one sample in a study of T cell responses to AZD1222 COVID-19 vaccine. TCRdb keeps only in-frame clones here, not all; method: immunoSEQ multiplex PCR. The sample records some 180,000 clones, approximately 91% being singletons. Specimen: peripheral blood, collected 28 days after the second AZD1222 dose. The receptors shown here come from an adult who received the AZD1222 COVID-19 vaccine. The CDR3 runs from the conserved cysteine through the conserved F or W. D genes are given only for firm matches. Not all rows give a size; the values are once, few, many and, for expanded clones, a class.

TRBD2,TRBJ2-3,TRBV29-1,NA,CSVVTSGRVDTQYF,TGCAGCGTTGTTACTAGCGGGAGGGTTGATACGCAGTATTTT
TRBD2,TRBJ2-3,TRBV18,NA,CASSPIPSGGGTDTQYF,TGTGCCAGCTCACCAATCCCCAGCGGGGGTGGCACAGATACGCAGTATTTT
NA,TRBJ1-6,TRBV27,NA,CASSPPPQGRNSPLHF,TGTGCCAGCAGTCCCCCTCCCCAGGGTCGGAATTCACCCCTCCACTTT
NA,TRBJ2-7,TRBV6-2/TRBV6-3,NA,CASSGPGARSLRGLYEQYF,TGTGCCAGCAGTGGACCAGGGGCAAGATCCCTCCGAGGGTTATACGAGCAGTACTTC
NA,TRBJ2-3,TRBV28,NA,CASSLTGPADTQYF,TGTGCCAGCAGTTTAACAGGGCCTGCAGATACGCAGTATTTT
NA,TRBJ2-2,TRBV28,NA,CASSSTNTGELFF,TGTGCCAGCAGTTCTACTAACACCGGGGAGCTGTTTTTT
TRBD2,TRBJ2-3,TRBV6-5,once,CASSYSLAGALVEQYF,TGTGCCAGCAGTTACTCACTAGCGGGGGCCCTGGTAGAGCAGTATTTT
NA,TRBJ2-3,TRBV11-2,NA,CASSLRRAVKGTDTQYF,TGTGCCAGCAGCTTACGCCGCGCCGTCAAGGGGACAGATACGCAGTATTTT
NA,TRBJ1-5,TRBV12-2,once,CASPLGGAGNQPQHF,TGTGCAAGTCCCTTGGGCGGAGCGGGCAATCAGCCCCAGCATTTT
TRBD1,TRBJ1-2,TRBV28,once,CASRTTGGSNYGYTF,TGTGCCAGCAGGACAACAGGGGGTTCTAACTATGGCTACACCTTC
NA,TRBJ1-1,TRBV30,NA,CACVGTEAFF,TGTGCCTGTGTGGGGACTGAAGCTTTCTTT
NA,TRBJ1-1,TRBV6-6,NA,CASLLRGDTEAFF,TGTGCCAGCCTTTTAAGAGGGGACACTGAAGCTTTCTTT
TRBD2,TRBJ2-7,TRBV5-8,once,CASSLVLGGGGEQYF,TGTGCCAGCAGCTTGGTTCTCGGGGGGGGCGGCGAGCAGTACTTC
NA,TRBJ2-6,TRBV10-3,NA,CAISVSTEGSGANVLTF,TGTGCCATCAGTGTTTCAACAGAAGGTTCTGGGGCCAACGTCCTGACTTTC
NA,TRBJ1-6,TRBV29-1,NA,CSVGEDLDSPLHF,TGCAGCGTTGGTGAGGACCTCGATTCACCCCTCCACTTT
TRBD1,TRBJ2-7,TRBV6-4,NA,CASSRTGSYEQYF,TGTGCCAGCAGTCGGACAGGTTCCTACGAGCAGTACTTC
NA,TRBJ1-2,TRBV7-2,NA,CASTEYTGQGYTF,TGTGCCAGCACCGAATATACAGGGCAAGGCTACACCTTC
TRBD1,TRBJ2-7,TRBV19,NA,CASSPDRGRYEQYF,TGTGCCAGTAGTCCCGACAGGGGGCGGTACGAGCAGTACTTC
NA,TRBJ2-2,TRBV24-1,NA,CATSRGGAGELFF,TGTGCCACAAGTCGGGGTGGCGCCGGGGAGCTGTTTTTT
NA,TRBJ2-2,TRBV4-1,NA,CASSQVWTRPGSTGELFF,TGCGCCAGCAGCCAAGTGTGGACCCGGCCAGGAAGCACCGGGGAGCTGTTTTTT
NA,TRBJ2-3,TRBV5-1,NA,CASSHGQTDTQYF,TGCGCCAGCAGCCACGGACAGACAGATACGCAGTATTTT
NA,TRBJ1-4,TRBV4-1,NA,CASSQPLEEVRTVGPKLFF,TGCGCCAGCAGCCAACCACTCGAGGAAGTCAGGACAGTCGGGCCAAAACTGTTTTTT
NA,TRBJ1-5,TRBV18,NA,CASSPGDTNQPQHF,TGTGCCAGCTCACCAGGGGACACAAATCAGCCCCAGCATTTT
TRBD1,TRBJ2-3,TRBV19,once,CASSMAGGGTDTQYF,TGTGCCAGTAGTATGGCAGGGGGCGGCACAGATACGCAGTATTTT
TRBD2,TRBJ2-3,TRBV5-1,NA,CASSLGTSGSTDTQYF,TGCGCCAGCAGCTTGGGAACTAGCGGTAGCACAGATACGCAGTATTTT
NA,TRBJ2-7,TRBV6-2/TRBV6-3,once,CASSYMDGYEQYF,TGTGCCAGCAGTTACATGGACGGCTACGAGCAGTACTTC
NA,TRBJ2-7,TRBV15,NA,CATSRDQGPGEQYF,TGTGCCACCAGCAGAGATCAGGGGCCGGGCGAGCAGTACTTC
NA,TRBJ2-7,TRBV9,NA,CASSTGSAQYF,TGTGCCAGCAGCACCGGGAGCGCGCAGTACTTC
NA,TRBJ2-7,TRBV2,NA,CASGGGYEQYF,TGTGCCAGCGGTGGGGGCTACGAGCAGTACTTC
TRBD1,TRBJ2-2,TRBV7-9,once,CASSLVPGQGKAGELFF,TGTGCCAGCAGCTTAGTACCGGGACAGGGGAAGGCCGGGGAGCTGTTTTTT
TRBD2,TRBJ2-7,TRBV6-6,once,CASSSASGKGEQYF,TGTGCCAGCAGTTCGGCTAGCGGGAAGGGCGAGCAGTACTTC
NA,TRBJ2-1,TRBV29-1,NA,CSVEARLAIPEQFF,TGCAGCGTTGAAGCCAGGCTAGCAATTCCTGAGCAGTTCTTC
NA,TRBJ2-2,TRBV7-2,once,CASSLGLASVNTGELFF,TGTGCCAGCAGCTTAGGGTTGGCTAGCGTTAACACCGGGGAGCTGTTTTTT
TRBD1,TRBJ1-1,TRBV10-1,NA,CAINRGNTEAFF,TGCGCCATTAACAGGGGGAACACTGAAGCTTTCTTT
NA,TRBJ2-2,TRBV13,NA,CASSAGANTGELFF,TGTGCCAGCAGCGCCGGAGCCAACACCGGGGAGCTGTTTTTT
NA,TRBJ2-7,TRBV18,NA,CASSAADSSYEQYF,TGTGCCAGCTCAGCCGCAGACAGCTCCTACGAGCAGTACTTC
NA,TRBJ2-5,TRBV6-5,NA,CASRSAGAIKETQYF,TGTGCCAGCAGGTCCGCGGGGGCGATTAAAGAGACCCAGTACTTC
TRBD2,TRBJ2-7,TRBV6-5,NA,CASSYSSLAASYEQYF,TGTGCCAGCAGTTACTCGAGTCTAGCGGCCTCCTACGAGCAGTACTTC
TRBD1,TRBJ2-1,TRBV5-6,NA,CASRRTGVAYNEQFF,TGTGCCAGCAGAAGGACAGGGGTGGCCTACAATGAGCAGTTCTTC
NA,TRBJ2-7,TRBV11-2,NA,CASSSWLAYEQYF,TGTGCCAGCAGCTCCTGGTTGGCCTACGAGCAGTACTTC
NA,TRBJ2-3,TRBV29-1,NA,CSVEDGRGDTDTQYF,TGCAGCGTTGAAGATGGGAGGGGGGACACAGATACGCAGTATTTT
TRBD2,TRBJ2-2,TRBV10-3,NA,CAIRTRKLAENTGELFF,TGTGCCATCAGGACCCGTAAACTAGCGGAGAACACCGGGGAGCTGTTTTTT
NA,TRBJ1-6,TRBV7-9,NA,CASSLYPTSPLHF,TGTGCCAGCAGCTTATATCCGACTTCACCCCTCCACTTT
NA,TRBJ1-5,TRBV3-1/TRBV3-2,NA,CASSQSGGNSNQPQHF,TGTGCCAGCAGCCAAAGTGGGGGGAATAGCAATCAGCCCCAGCATTTT
NA,TRBJ2-1,TRBV19,NA,CASTALGNEQFF,TGTGCCAGTACCGCTCTGGGCAATGAGCAGTTCTTC
TRBD2,TRBJ2-3,TRBV4-3,once,CASSQGEGWEDTQYF,TGCGCCAGCAGCCAAGGGGAGGGGTGGGAAGATACGCAGTATTTT
NA,TRBJ1-1,TRBV3-1/TRBV3-2,NA,CASSHLWGGTEAFF,TGTGCCAGCAGCCACCTGTGGGGGGGCACTGAAGCTTTCTTT
TRBD2,TRBJ2-1,TRBV4-2,NA,CASSLTPAGGRNEQFF,TGTGCCAGCAGCTTAACCCCAGCGGGGGGGCGAAATGAGCAGTTCTTC
TRBD1,TRBJ1-5,TRBV4-1,once,CASSHKDRASNQPQHF,TGCGCCAGCAGCCATAAAGACAGGGCTAGCAATCAGCCCCAGCATTTT
TRBD2,TRBJ2-3,TRBV30,NA,CAWTHLAGGLTDTQYF,TGTGCCTGGACCCATCTAGCGGGGGGACTCACAGATACGCAGTATTTT
TRBD1,TRBJ1-3,TRBV5-4,NA,CASSPQGARGNTIYF,TGTGCCAGCAGCCCACAGGGGGCGAGAGGAAACACCATATATTTT
NA,TRBJ2-5,TRBV13,NA,CASSARPQETQYF,TGTGCCAGCAGCGCCCGACCTCAAGAGACCCAGTACTTC
NA,TRBJ1-5,TRBV28,NA,CASSLRPSNQPQHF,TGTGCCAGCAGTTTACGGCCGAGCAATCAGCCCCAGCATTTT
NA,TRBJ2-7,TRBV21-1,NA,CASSKGAPTRSYEQYF,TGTGCCAGCAGCAAAGGGGCCCCGACTAGATCCTACGAGCAGTACTTC
TRBD1,TRBJ2-7,TRBV5-6,NA,CASSRGQGKYEQYF,TGTGCCAGCAGCCGGGGACAGGGGAAGTACGAGCAGTACTTC
TRBD1,TRBJ2-7,TRBV29-1,NA,CSVEGGGDRGYEQYF,TGCAGCGTTGAAGGGGGAGGAGACAGGGGCTACGAGCAGTACTTC
TRBD1,TRBJ2-7,TRBV18,once,CASSPKQGAIGYEQYF,TGTGCCAGCTCACCCAAACAGGGGGCGATAGGCTACGAGCAGTACTTC
NA,TRBJ1-5,TRBV10-1,few,CAIPWEGVGNQPQHF,TGCGCCATCCCTTGGGAGGGGGTCGGCAATCAGCCCCAGCATTTT
NA,TRBJ2-1,TRBV7-3,NA,CASSYRSAGYNEQFF,TGTGCCAGCAGCTACCGTAGTGCAGGCTACAATGAGCAGTTCTTC
TRBD1,TRBJ1-2,TRBV3-1/TRBV3-2,NA,CASSLGVTGGGYTF,TGTGCCAGCAGCCTCGGAGTCACAGGGGGCGGCTACACCTTC